The 8 T cell receptor beta chains reported below all come from one sample, sequenced in a study of blood T cell repertoires in COVID-19. Clones were read by immunoSEQ multiplex PCR, and TCRdb kept only the in-frame ones, dropping some. The sample gives 62,000 or so clones, roughly 80% of which show up once; 3% to 4.5% is in the top ten. The source material was PBMCs or T cells enriched from blood (not recorded which). These receptors were collected from a middle-aged woman with acute COVID-19.

The chain joins TRBV27 to TRBJ1-2, with D possibly matching TRBD1 (5 bases). Germline lookup yields CDR1 MNHEY and CDR2 SMNVEV (reference sequence). V lost 2 bases, J lost 2 bases, and 15 bases lay in between. The CDR3 loop spans 16 amino acids. The CDR3 nucleotides read TGTGCCAGCAGTTTAGGGCAGGGAATCCAGAACTATGGCTACACCTTC. This gives the protein CASSLGQGIQNYGYTF.

This rearrangement joins TRBV27 to TRBJ2-7; D gene uncertain. Germline V gene lookup returns CDR1 MNHEY and CDR2 SMNVEV (reference sequence). This CDR3 region has 13 residues. Trimming left V 2 bases short and J 2 bases short, with 7 bases between. Written as DNA, the CDR3 is TGTGCCAGCAGTTTAGGCAAGACCTACGAGCAGTACTTC. Translating it yields CASSLGKTYEQYF.

The V and J genes are TRBV7-3 and TRBJ2-2, with 15 bases that match TRBD2. The CDR3 is made up of 16 amino acids. Losses at the gene ends were 5 bases for V and 7 bases for J; bases not matched to a gene: 5. Germline CDR1 is SGHTA and CDR2 is FQGTGA. DNA for the CDR3: TGTGCCAGCAGCCAGGGACTAGCGGGAGGTATCGGGGAGCTGTTTTTT. This gives the protein CASSQGLAGGIGELFF.

This clone was detected a few times. The rearrangement joins TRBV6-2 or TRBV6-3 to TRBJ2-7, with a tentative D call TRBD2 (6 bases). Trimming cost V 2 bases and J 7 bases, with 15 bases left between them. This CDR3 contains 14 residues. Germline assignment: CDR1 MNHEY and CDR2 SVGEGT. The CDR3 bases are TGTGCCAGCAGTTACCTCGGGGGAGTAGGTGAGCAGTACTTC. It translates to CASSYLGGVGEQYF.

The chain links TRBV14 to TRBJ1-4, with D tentatively TRBD1 (6 bases). Germline values: CDR1 SGHDN, CDR2 FVKESK. The CDR3 spans 15 residues. Deletions cut 2 bases from V and 11 bases from J, with 18 bases between. The CDR3 DNA reads TGTGCCAGCAGCCAATATCAGGGGACAAGAAGGAAACTGTTTTTT. It is translated as CASSQYQGTRRKLFF.

The chain uses TRBV11-2 and TRBJ2-3, with D uncertain. V was cut by 5 bases and J by 4 bases, with 4 bases left in between. Germline V CDR1 and CDR2: SGHAT, FQNNGV. The CDR3 runs to 11 residues. As DNA, the CDR3 is TGTGCCAGCAGCCCAGCAGATACGCAGTATTTT. Protein product: CASSPADTQYF. The full variable domain, completed using reference TRBV11-2 and TRBJ2-3, is EAGVAQSPRYKIIEKRQSVAFWCNPISGHATLYWYQQILGQGPKLLIQFQNNGVVDDSQLPKDRFSAERLKGVDSTLKIQPAKLEDSAVYLCASSPADTQYFGPGTRLTVL.

The table lists this clone with a count of one. The chain couples TRBV27 to TRBJ1-4; TRBD1 is a possible D gene (5 bases). The V end lost 7 bases, the J end lost 0 bases, and 6 bases lay between the germline ends. The germline V gene has CDR1 MNHEY and CDR2 SMNVEV (reference sequence). The CDR3 is 13 residues long. CDR3 sequence reads: CASKTATNEKLFF. The CDR3 DNA follows: TGTGCCAGCAAGACAGCAACTAATGAAAAACTGTTTTTT.

CDR3 nucleotide sequence: TGTGCCAGCAGCTTAGGCCGAGCGAGCTCCTACAATGAGCAGTTCTTC. Its protein is CASSLGRASSYNEQFF. V and J are TRBV7-9 and TRBJ2-1; D gene uncertain. The germline gives CDR1 SEHNR, CDR2 FQNEAQ (reference sequence). Trimming shortened V by 1 base and J by 0 bases, and 10 bases separated the two germline ends. This CDR3 has 16 amino acids. The whole variable domain, remainder taken from reference TRBV7-9 and TRBJ2-1, is DTGVSQNPRHKITKRGQNVTFRCDPISEHNRLYWYRQTLGQGPEFLTYFQNEAQLEKSRLLSDRFSAERPKGSFSTLEIQRTEQGDSAMYLCASSLGRASSYNEQFFGPGTRLTVL.